Detailed here is one T cell receptor beta chain. This entry comes from a study of blood T cell repertoires in COVID-19. Study details: Samples representing acute and convalescent COVID-19 were sourced from the United States, Italy and Spain.

The CDR3 covers 13 residues. Germline CDR1 and CDR2: SGDLS and YYNGEE. The V and J ends lost 3 bases and 10 bases respectively, with 14 bases between them. Original processing notes: Amplifying reference gene primers gave estimates of nucleated cell counts. TCRdb keeps only in-frame clones here, not all; method: immunoSEQ multiplex PCR. From that table come the V and J calls and clone size; the DNA was used to work out D and trimming. The sample has 300,000 to 400,000 clones, 65% to 90% seen once. The sequence came from a woman in her fifties or sixties with COVID-19, enrolled during active disease. J is TRBJ2-1 and V is TRBV9; weak D call: TRBD2 (6 bases). Sequenced input: peripheral blood. Here the CDR3 DNA reads TGTGCCAGCAGCGGTGGGCTGGAGGGGGAGCAGTTCTTC. It yields the protein CASSGGLEGEQFF.